This is a list of T cell receptor beta chains from one sample in a study of technical replicates of blood from a handful of donors. Clones were read by immunoSEQ multiplex PCR, and TCRdb kept only the in-frame ones, dropping some. The sample has 95,000 to 100,000 clones, 96% seen once; the top ten hold 0.2% to 0.25%. Input material: T cells isolated from PBMCs. These receptors were obtained from a human donor in good health. The CDR3 runs from the conserved cysteine through the conserved F or W. Fields, in order: CDR3 protein, CDR3 DNA, D gene, J gene, clone size, V gene. The D gene is left open where the match is weak. Clone size is given for some rows only: seen once, a few or many times, or a class if the clone is expanded.

CDR3: CASSQDSGTGDTWNTEAFF
DNA: TGCGCCAGCAGCCAAGATTCTGGGACAGGCGATACCTGGAACACTGAAGCTTTCTTT
D: TRBD1
J: TRBJ1-1
size: NA
V: TRBV4-1

CDR3: CASSYSGSTNEKLFF
DNA: TGTGCCAGCAGTTACAGTGGCTCAACTAATGAAAAACTGTTTTTT
D: NA
J: TRBJ1-4
size: NA
V: TRBV6-5

CDR3: CASSVRYQETQYF
DNA: TGTGCCAGTAGTGTACGGTACCAAGAGACCCAGTACTTC
D: NA
J: TRBJ2-5
size: NA
V: TRBV19

CDR3: CASSLLGGSSYEQYF
DNA: TGCGCCAGCAGCTTGCTCGGGGGGAGCTCCTACGAGCAGTACTTC
D: TRBD2
J: TRBJ2-7
size: NA
V: TRBV5-1

CDR3: CASSVSAAGSYEQYF
DNA: TGTGCCAGCAGCGTATCGGCAGCGGGGTCCTACGAGCAGTACTTC
D: TRBD2
J: TRBJ2-7
size: NA
V: TRBV9

CDR3: CASSLVIVERISPLHF
DNA: TGTGCCAGCAGCTTGGTTATCGTGGAGCGAATTTCACCCCTCCACTTT
D: NA
J: TRBJ1-6
size: NA
V: TRBV7-9

CDR3: CASSSRTGEYGYTF
DNA: TGTGCCAGCAGCAGTCGGACAGGGGAGTATGGCTACACCTTC
D: TRBD1
J: TRBJ1-2
size: NA
V: TRBV9

CDR3: CASSLRTLRLAGIDNEQFF
DNA: TGTGCCAGCAGCTTAAGAACCTTAAGACTAGCGGGAATTGACAATGAGCAGTTCTTC
D: TRBD2
J: TRBJ2-1
size: NA
V: TRBV11-3

CDR3: CASSQEDRTTYQETQYF
DNA: TGCGCCAGCAGCCAAGAAGACCGGACTACCTACCAAGAGACCCAGTACTTC
D: NA
J: TRBJ2-5
size: once
V: TRBV4-1

CDR3: CASSLGTEYGYTF
DNA: TGTGCCAGCAGCCTCGGGACTGAGTATGGCTACACCTTC
D: NA
J: TRBJ1-2
size: NA
V: TRBV7-9

CDR3: CASSSSRTGTETQYF
DNA: TGTGCCAGCAGCTCATCTCGGACAGGGACGGAGACCCAGTACTTC
D: TRBD1
J: TRBJ2-5
size: NA
V: TRBV5-4

CDR3: CASSYVQGASGNTIYF
DNA: TGTGCCAGCAGTTACGTACAGGGGGCCTCTGGAAACACCATATATTTT
D: TRBD1
J: TRBJ1-3
size: NA
V: TRBV6-6

CDR3: CASSSPGQLVYNEQFF
DNA: TGTGCCAGCAGTTCCCCGGGACAGCTAGTCTACAATGAGCAGTTCTTC
D: TRBD1
J: TRBJ2-1
size: NA
V: TRBV28

CDR3: CAGKGDRGFSNTEAFF
DNA: TGTGCCGGAAAAGGGGACAGGGGATTCTCGAACACTGAAGCTTTCTTT
D: TRBD1
J: TRBJ1-1
size: once
V: TRBV19

CDR3: CASSLIGGGGYNEQFF
DNA: TGTGCCAGCAGTTTAATTGGCGGGGGGGGTTACAATGAGCAGTTCTTC
D: TRBD2
J: TRBJ2-1
size: NA
V: TRBV28

CDR3: CASNVRPGQFSGYTF
DNA: TGTGCCAGTAACGTTCGGCCGGGACAATTTAGCGGCTACACCTTC
D: NA
J: TRBJ1-2
size: NA
V: TRBV19

CDR3: CASSFRAGNTEAFF
DNA: TGTGCCAGCAGCTTCCGGGCGGGGAACACTGAAGCTTTCTTT
D: NA
J: TRBJ1-1
size: once
V: TRBV5-4

CDR3: CASSDPGQAHSHQYEQYF
DNA: TGTGCCAGCAGCGACCCGGGACAGGCTCATTCCCACCAGTACGAGCAGTACTTC
D: NA
J: TRBJ2-7
size: NA
V: TRBV21-1

CDR3: CASRAPGQGTNTEAFF
DNA: TGTGCCAGCAGAGCACCGGGACAGGGGACGAACACTGAAGCTTTCTTT
D: TRBD1
J: TRBJ1-1
size: once
V: TRBV9

CDR3: CASSAGDRAKYGRVF
DNA: TGTGCCAGTTCTGCCGGGGACAGGGCTAAATATGGACGGGTTTTT
D: TRBD1
J: TRBJ1-4
size: NA
V: TRBV6-5

CDR3: CASSSGTGAPRTEAFF
DNA: TGTGCCAGCAGCTCCGGGACAGGGGCGCCGCGGACTGAAGCTTTCTTT
D: TRBD1
J: TRBJ1-1
size: NA
V: TRBV7-9

CDR3: CASSLSPGQGAGEQYF
DNA: TGTGCCAGCAGTTTATCCCCGGGACAGGGGGCGGGCGAGCAGTACTTC
D: TRBD1
J: TRBJ2-7
size: NA
V: TRBV28

CDR3: CASSLVLGDTEAFF
DNA: TGTGCCAGCAGCTTAGTCCTCGGTGACACTGAAGCTTTCTTT
D: NA
J: TRBJ1-1
size: NA
V: TRBV7-9

CDR3: CASSQTTGSYEQYF
DNA: TGTGCCAGCAGCCAAACGACAGGATCCTACGAGCAGTACTTC
D: NA
J: TRBJ2-7
size: NA
V: TRBV4-2

CDR3: CASSVSEQGVAGNTIYF
DNA: TGTGCCAGTAGTGTCTCAGAGCAGGGTGTGGCTGGAAACACCATATATTTT
D: NA
J: TRBJ1-3
size: NA
V: TRBV19

CDR3: CASSLSRGLTLETQYF
DNA: TGTGCCAGCAGCTTGTCCAGGGGATTAACATTGGAGACCCAGTACTTC
D: NA
J: TRBJ2-5
size: NA
V: TRBV5-6

CDR3: CASSHRGAYEQYF
DNA: TGTGCCAGTAGCCACAGGGGTGCCTACGAGCAGTACTTC
D: TRBD1
J: TRBJ2-7
size: once
V: TRBV19

CDR3: CASSSAKGQGISQPQHF
DNA: TGTGCCAGCAGCTCCGCCAAAGGGCAGGGGATCAGTCAGCCCCAGCATTTT
D: NA
J: TRBJ1-5
size: NA
V: TRBV7-9

CDR3: CASSQGQGARNEQFF
DNA: TGCGCCAGCAGCCAAGGACAGGGGGCTCGAAATGAGCAGTTCTTC
D: TRBD1
J: TRBJ2-1
size: NA
V: TRBV4-1

CDR3: CASSFSSGIHYNEQFF
DNA: TGTGCCAGCAGTTTTTCTAGCGGAATCCACTACAATGAGCAGTTCTTC
D: TRBD2
J: TRBJ2-1
size: NA
V: TRBV28

CDR3: CASSFGPGTGDEKLFF
DNA: TGCGCCAGCAGCTTTGGGCCCGGGACAGGGGATGAAAAACTGTTTTTT
D: TRBD1
J: TRBJ1-4
size: NA
V: TRBV5-1

CDR3: CASSAGLLSLGEKLFF
DNA: TGCGCCAGCAGCGCGGGACTTTTGTCCCTTGGTGAAAAACTGTTTTTT
D: NA
J: TRBJ1-4
size: NA
V: TRBV5-1

CDR3: CASSARTGPHTDTQYF
DNA: TGTGCCAGCAGCGCCCGGACAGGCCCCCACACAGATACGCAGTATTTT
D: TRBD1
J: TRBJ2-3
size: once
V: TRBV9

CDR3: CASSPGDRLYEQYF
DNA: TGCGCCAGCAGCCCGGGGGACAGGCTCTACGAGCAGTACTTC
D: TRBD1
J: TRBJ2-7
size: NA
V: TRBV5-1

CDR3: CASSFSPPGGYSNQPQHF
DNA: TGTGCCAGCAGCTTCTCGCCCCCAGGGGGATATAGCAATCAGCCCCAGCATTTT
D: TRBD1
J: TRBJ1-5
size: NA
V: TRBV13

CDR3: CASSFPGLAETDTQYF
DNA: TGCGCCAGCAGCTTCCCGGGACTAGCGGAAACAGATACGCAGTATTTT
D: TRBD2
J: TRBJ2-3
size: NA
V: TRBV5-1

CDR3: CASHQNWAGTKAFF
DNA: TGCGCCAGCCACCAAAACTGGGCGGGCACGAAAGCTTTCTTT
D: NA
J: TRBJ1-1
size: NA
V: TRBV4-1

CDR3: CASSYSTGRETQYF
DNA: TGTGCCAGCAGTTACTCGACAGGGAGAGAGACCCAGTACTTC
D: TRBD1
J: TRBJ2-5
size: NA
V: TRBV6-5

CDR3: CASALSGSYEQYF
DNA: TGTGCCAGCGCACTCTCAGGGTCCTACGAGCAGTACTTC
D: NA
J: TRBJ2-7
size: NA
V: TRBV19

CDR3: CASNRGPRPTNEKLFF
DNA: TGCGCCAGCAACAGGGGCCCCCGACCAACTAATGAAAAACTGTTTTTT
D: TRBD1
J: TRBJ1-4
size: NA
V: TRBV4-1

CDR3: CASSITTGDLYNEQFF
DNA: TGCGCCAGCAGCATCACCACAGGGGACTTATACAATGAGCAGTTCTTC
D: NA
J: TRBJ2-1
size: once
V: TRBV5-1

CDR3: CASRFGRGSSYNEQFF
DNA: TGTGCCAGCAGGTTTGGGAGGGGGAGCTCCTACAATGAGCAGTTCTTC
D: NA
J: TRBJ2-1
size: NA
V: TRBV11-1

CDR3: CASSPPYRGLEQYF
DNA: TGTGCCAGCTCACCACCTTACAGGGGGCTCGAGCAGTACTTC
D: TRBD1
J: TRBJ2-7
size: NA
V: TRBV18

CDR3: CASSPGQIFTEAFF
DNA: TGTGCCAGCAGCCCGGGACAGATCTTCACTGAAGCTTTCTTT
D: TRBD1
J: TRBJ1-1
size: NA
V: TRBV6-5

CDR3: CAVSRDYGYTF
DNA: TGTGCCGTATCCAGGGACTATGGCTACACCTTC
D: NA
J: TRBJ1-2
size: NA
V: TRBV2

CDR3: CASSFNSRELFF
DNA: TGTGCCAGCAGCTTCAACTCCCGGGAGCTGTTTTTT
D: NA
J: TRBJ2-2
size: NA
V: TRBV5-6